This record looks at one TCR beta chain sequence and its context. What it binds is unknown. The sample is drawn from a study of shared clonotypes between healthy human individuals. Study-level information: The donor pool was made up of two women and three men aged 18 to 49.

This CDR3 spans 20 amino acids. Trimming left V 5 bases short and J 0 bases short, with 23 bases between. Germline assignment: CDR1 SSHAT and CDR2 FNYEAQ (reference sequence). Profiling relied on immunoSEQ multiplex PCR, and the TCRdb table lists in-frame clones only, not all of them. The table has approximately 2.3 million clones, roughly 93% seen once. The study's findings and limits: Non-shared clonotypes were found to have lower generation probabilities than the clonotypes that were shared by all four of the sorted-subset donors. The study found approximately 5% of naive CD4 clonotypes shared across several donors.

The specimen sequenced was naive CD4+ T cells from PBMCs. Subset: CD45RA+ positively selected. This TCR was sampled from a man aged 18 to 30 in good health. Some clones in this sample may be carry-over from other donors' samples. This chain uses TRBV7-7 with TRBJ2-6, with D maybe TRBD2 (5 bases). The CDR3 DNA sequence: TGTGCCAGCAGCACTCTCCCTCGGGGAATACCTAACTCTGGGGCCAACGTCCTGACTTTC. Amino acid sequence: CASSTLPRGIPNSGANVLTF.